The present T cell receptor (beta chain) was sequenced within a study of T cells expressing NK-cell markers. From its re-call of the 5' RACE reads, TCRdb lists each CDR3 protein once, without DNA. This sample contains 150,000 to 200,000 distinct CDR3 sequences. The CDR3 has 14 amino acids. Germline CDR1 is SEHNR and CDR2 is FQNEAQ (reference sequence). V is TRBV7-9 and J is TRBJ2-7. The specimen was blood T cells: a sorted CD56 or NKG2C T cell subset, CD4+ or CD8+ T cells, or bulk PBMC T cells (not recorded which). The origin of this receptor is a woman aged 18 to 69 in good health. CDR3: CASSLEFGDYEQYF.